The sequence of this TCR beta chain was determined in a study of T cells in Graves' hyperthyroidism and ophthalmopathy. The patients, who ranged from 18 to 65 in age, presented with newly diagnosed hyperthyroidism lasting under 2 months. Pregnant or lactating patients were excluded, as were those with uncontrolled infection or other autoimmune disease. Diagnoses used clinical symptoms, serum thyroxine and TRAb, thyroid ultrasound and orbital computed tomography. What was amplified from RNA transcripts were TCR beta CDR3 regions. First-round RT-PCR with HTBI primers amplified the TCR CDR3 region. TCRdb itself ran the multiplex PCR reads through MiXCR, one entry per CDR3 protein. The sample gives about 280,000 distinct CDR3 sequences, 25% to 30% of which show up once; about 25% is in the top ten. The CDR3 runs 16 residues. Germline CDR1 and CDR2: SGHNT and YYREEE (reference sequence). V was pared by 7 bases and J by 4 bases, with 23 bases between.

This clonotype came up many times. The origin of this receptor is a man aged 40-49 years with Graves' hyperthyroidism that later progressed to Graves' ophthalmopathy. This chain joins TRBV5-4 and TRBJ1-1; the D gene is possibly TRBD1 (5 bases). The specimen sequenced was blood. CDR3 residues: CASADSRQLGGTEAFF. The CDR3 DNA sequence: TGTGCCAGCGCCGATTCTAGACAGCTTGGGGGCACTGAAGCTTTCTTT.